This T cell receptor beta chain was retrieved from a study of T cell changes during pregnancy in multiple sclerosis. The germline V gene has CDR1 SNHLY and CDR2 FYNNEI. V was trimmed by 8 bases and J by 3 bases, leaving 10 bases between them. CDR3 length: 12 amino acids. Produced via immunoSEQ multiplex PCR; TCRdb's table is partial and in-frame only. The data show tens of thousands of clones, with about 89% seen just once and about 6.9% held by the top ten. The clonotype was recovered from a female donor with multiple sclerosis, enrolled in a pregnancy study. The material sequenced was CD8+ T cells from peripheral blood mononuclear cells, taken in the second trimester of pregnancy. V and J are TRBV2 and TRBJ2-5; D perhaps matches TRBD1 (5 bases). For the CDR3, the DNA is TGTGCCAGCCGTGGCAGGGAAGAGACCCAGTACTTC. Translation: CASRGREETQYF.